Listed below are T cell receptor beta chains from one sample, sequenced in a study of metastatic and nonmetastatic thyroid tumors. MiXCR reprocessed the PCR reads for TCRdb. The profile shows roughly 24,000 clones, around 21% of them singletons. Sequenced: blood. Every receptor here comes from a male donor with papillary thyroid cancer or a benign thyroid nodule (not recorded which). Some clones in this sample may be carry-over from other donors' samples. The CDR3 runs from the conserved cysteine through the conserved F or W. Fields, in order: V gene, J gene, D gene, clone size, CDR3 length, CDR3 DNA, CDR3 protein. A D gene is named only where the DNA matches it firmly. Clone size is not always given. Where it is, it says once, few, many or a class for expanded clones.

V: TRBV4-2
J: TRBJ1-5
D: TRBD1
size: many
length: 17
DNA: TGTGCCAGCAGCCAAGTTTCTGGGACAGGGGTCGATCAGCCCCAGCATTTT
CDR3: CASSQVSGTGVDQPQHF

V: TRBV3-1
J: TRBJ2-7
D: TRBD2
size: .
length: 16
DNA: TGTGCCAGCAGCCAAGAATGGGGGGGGTACTCCTACGAGCAGTACTTC
CDR3: CASSQEWGGYSYEQYF

V: TRBV6-1
J: TRBJ1-6
D: .
size: .
length: 17
DNA: TGTGCCAGCAGTGAAGCGGTGACCGTTTTTATAAATTCACCCCTCCACTTT
CDR3: CASSEAVTVFINSPLHF

V: TRBV15
J: TRBJ2-3
D: .
size: many
length: 14
DNA: TGTGCCACCAGCAGAGATATAAGCACCGATACGCAGTATTTT
CDR3: CATSRDISTDTQYF

V: TRBV20-1
J: TRBJ2-7
D: TRBD2
size: many
length: 14
DNA: TGCAGTGCCTCGGGGGAGGGATCCCGCTACGAGCAGTACTTC
CDR3: CSASGEGSRYEQYF

V: TRBV19
J: TRBJ1-6
D: .
size: many
length: 14
DNA: TGTGCCAGTAGTATGACCGGGGGTACTTCACCCCTCCACTTT
CDR3: CASSMTGGTSPLHF

V: TRBV5-8
J: TRBJ1-1
D: .
size: medium-sized
length: 15
DNA: TGTGCCAGCAGCTTGTATTTAGGCGGGAACACTGAAGCTTTCTTT
CDR3: CASSLYLGGNTEAFF

V: TRBV20-1
J: TRBJ2-5
D: .
size: many
length: 12
DNA: TGCAGTGCCGGGAAACCCCAAGAGACCCAGTACTTC
CDR3: CSAGKPQETQYF

V: TRBV20-1
J: TRBJ2-5
D: TRBD2
size: .
length: 13
DNA: TGCAGTGCTAGATCTAGCGGAAGGGAGACCCAGTACTTC
CDR3: CSARSSGRETQYF

V: TRBV12-3/TRBV12-4
J: TRBJ2-7
D: .
size: medium-sized
length: 12
DNA: TGTGCCAGCAGTTTTGAGAGCTACGAGCAGTACTTC
CDR3: CASSFESYEQYF

V: TRBV5-1
J: TRBJ2-7
D: .
size: .
length: 13
DNA: TGCGCCAGCAGCGGAGCGGGTTTCTACGAGCAGTACTTC
CDR3: CASSGAGFYEQYF

V: TRBV11-1
J: TRBJ2-3
D: .
size: .
length: 17
DNA: TGTGCCAGCAGATTACCATTAATAACGGGAGCTCCAGATACGCAGTATTTT
CDR3: CASRLPLITGAPDTQYF

V: TRBV4-2
J: TRBJ2-3
D: .
size: medium-sized
length: 18
DNA: TGTGCCAGCAGCCAAGTGGCGGGCTTACCGTCGAGCACAGATACGCAGTATTTT
CDR3: CASSQVAGLPSSTDTQYF

V: TRBV12-3/TRBV12-4
J: TRBJ2-1
D: .
size: few
length: 18
DNA: TGTGCCAGCAGTTTTAGCGCCGGCGTCTGGCGTGAGGGGCATGAGCAGTTCTTC
CDR3: CASSFSAGVWREGHEQFF